This record looks at one T cell receptor (beta chain) sequence and its context. Its antigen remains unknown. The source of the sample is a study of cytomegalovirus exposure and HLA in healthy donors. The study ran its PCR with 60 Vbeta and 13 Jbeta primers. In the authors' methods: It was a later analysis that counted about 80 million unique TCR beta chains, of which approximately 9.9 million were shared. Repertoires were generated with immunoSEQ multiplex PCR, while TCRdb's copy carries only in-frame clones and drops some. V, J and clone size are taken as reported in that table, and D and trimming were inferred from the DNA itself. The sample carries about 200,000 clones, roughly 83% recorded once. Germline V gene sequence: CDR1 MGHRA, CDR2 YSYEKL. This CDR3 is 17 amino acids long. Trimming cost V 3 bases and J 5 bases; bases outside gene matches: 9. Whole-study findings and limits: In a later analysis, most CMV-associated TCR beta chains appeared HLA-restricted.

The source material was PBMCs. This receptor was taken from a male donor in good health and CMV-seropositive. The rearrangement uses TRBV4-1 and TRBJ2-5; 13 bases align to TRBD2. In DNA, the CDR3 is TGCGCCAGCAGCCAGGGGTGGACTAGCGGGAGTTTGGAGACCCAGTACTTC. Translated: CASSQGWTSGSLETQYF.